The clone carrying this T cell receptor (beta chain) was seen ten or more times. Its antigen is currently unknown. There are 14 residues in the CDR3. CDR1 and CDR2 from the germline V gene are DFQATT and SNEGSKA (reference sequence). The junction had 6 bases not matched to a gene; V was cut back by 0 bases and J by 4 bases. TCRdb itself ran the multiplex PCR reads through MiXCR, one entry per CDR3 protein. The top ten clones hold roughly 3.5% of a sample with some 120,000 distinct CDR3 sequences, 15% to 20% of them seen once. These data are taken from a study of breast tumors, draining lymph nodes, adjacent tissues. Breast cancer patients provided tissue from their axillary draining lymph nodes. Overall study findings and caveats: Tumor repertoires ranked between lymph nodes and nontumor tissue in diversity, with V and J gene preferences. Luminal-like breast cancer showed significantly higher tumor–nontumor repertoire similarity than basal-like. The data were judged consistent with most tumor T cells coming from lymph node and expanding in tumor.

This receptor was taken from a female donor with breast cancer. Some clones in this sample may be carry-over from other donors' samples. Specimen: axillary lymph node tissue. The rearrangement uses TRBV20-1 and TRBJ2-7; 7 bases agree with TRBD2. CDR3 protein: CSAREWGGEYEQYF. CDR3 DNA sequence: TGCAGTGCTAGAGAATGGGGGGGGGAGTACGAGCAGTACTTC.